This is a list of T cell receptor beta chains from one sample in a study of blood T cell repertoires in COVID-19. Libraries were prepared by immunoSEQ multiplex PCR; TCRdb keeps only in-frame clonotypes and omits some of them. The sample shows around 150,000 clones, 75% to 90% of them seen only once. The sequenced material came from peripheral blood. These receptors all stem from a man between 65 and 80 years old with acute or convalescent COVID-19. The CDR3 runs from the conserved cysteine through the conserved F or W. A D gene is named only where the DNA matches it firmly. Clone size, where shown, is once, few, many, or a class for clones that have expanded.

j_gene | v_gene | d_gene | abundance | CDR3aa | CDR3nt
TRBJ2-2 | TRBV6-2/TRBV6-3 | - | - | CASSYWGRSTGELFF | TGTGCCAGCAGTTACTGGGGCAGGAGCACCGGGGAGCTGTTTTTT
TRBJ2-1 | TRBV7-2 | TRBD2 | - | CASSHGREARSNYNEQFF | TGTGCCAGCAGTCATGGGCGGGAGGCTAGGAGTAACTACAATGAGCAGTTCTTC
TRBJ2-2 | TRBV27 | - | - | CASSPKQVPNTGELFF | TGTGCCAGCAGTCCGAAACAGGTTCCGAACACCGGGGAGCTGTTTTTT
TRBJ1-3 | TRBV7-2 | - | - | CASSLAAAGRSGNTIYF | TGTGCCAGCAGCTTAGCTGCGGCGGGGAGGTCTGGAAACACCATATATTTT
TRBJ1-2 | TRBV27 | TRBD1 | - | CASSLKGQGFGGYTF | TGTGCCAGCAGTTTAAAGGGACAGGGGTTCGGGGGCTACACCTTC
TRBJ1-2 | TRBV18 | - | - | CASSPGAGFNYGYTF | TGTGCCAGCTCACCAGGGGCAGGGTTTAACTATGGCTACACCTTC
TRBJ1-1 | TRBV29-1 | - | - | CSVEYGMTEAFF | TGCAGCGTTGAATACGGGATGACTGAAGCTTTCTTT
TRBJ1-1 | TRBV2 | - | - | CASRSGIDGTEAFF | TGTGCCAGCAGGAGTGGGATAGATGGGACAGAAGCTTTCTTT
TRBJ1-2 | TRBV5-1 | TRBD1 | - | CASSPATGGTRGYTF | TGCGCCAGCAGCCCGGCGACAGGGGGGACCAGGGGCTACACCTTC
TRBJ1-1 | TRBV19 | TRBD1 | - | CASSRRQGNTEAFF | TGTGCCAGTAGCAGACGACAGGGGAACACTGAAGCTTTCTTT
TRBJ2-5 | TRBV13 | - | - | CASGFGGRTGQETQYF | TGTGCCTCGGGGTTCGGGGGACGTACCGGGCAAGAGACCCAGTACTTC
TRBJ1-2 | TRBV2 | - | once | CASSESSAGYGHTF | TGTGCCAGCAGTGAGAGTTCGGCAGGCTATGGCCACACCTTC
TRBJ1-2 | TRBV5-4 | - | - | CASSCRSYSLNYGYTF | TGTGCCAGCAGCTGCCGCTCTTATAGCCTTAACTATGGCTACACCTTC
TRBJ1-1 | TRBV6-5 | - | - | CASSSWGGNTEAFF | TGTGCCAGCAGTTCATGGGGGGGAAACACTGAAGCTTTCTTT
TRBJ2-3 | TRBV5-8 | - | - | CASSLGGGGTDTQYF | TGTGCCAGCAGCTTGGGGGGCGGGGGCACAGATACGCAGTATTTT
TRBJ2-1 | TRBV7-9 | - | few | CASSLDWNEQFF | TGTGCCAGCAGCCTGGACTGGAATGAGCAGTTCTTC
TRBJ2-1 | TRBV24-1 | TRBD2 | once | CATSDPQGGGLAGVHEQFF | TGTGCCACCAGTGATCCGCAGGGAGGCGGGCTAGCGGGAGTTCATGAGCAGTTCTTC
TRBJ2-2 | TRBV29-1 | - | - | CSVAGTITGELFF | TGCAGCGTCGCCGGGACAATCACCGGGGAGCTGTTTTTT
TRBJ2-1 | TRBV18 | TRBD2 | - | CASSREGRSYNEQFF | TGTGCCAGCTCACGGGAGGGGCGTTCCTACAATGAGCAGTTCTTC
TRBJ1-2 | TRBV5-1 | - | - | CASRAGTTNYGYTF | TGCGCCAGCAGAGCCGGGACAACTAACTATGGCTACACCTTC
TRBJ2-2 | TRBV2 | TRBD2 | - | CASSVLAGGNTGELFF | TGTGCCAGCAGTGTTCTAGCGGGGGGGAACACCGGGGAGCTGTTTTTT
TRBJ1-1 | TRBV28 | TRBD1 | - | CASRGTGTLNPFF | TGTGCCAGCCGTGGGACAGGGACACTGAACCCGTTCTTT
TRBJ2-5 | TRBV28 | - | - | CATRGPVETQYF | TGTGCCACCAGGGGCCCTGTAGAGACCCAGTACTTC
TRBJ2-7 | TRBV10-3 | TRBD2 | - | CAISESGGRIEYF | TGTGCCATCAGTGAGTCAGGCGGGAGGATAGAGTACTTC
TRBJ1-5 | TRBV3-1/TRBV3-2 | TRBD1 | - | CASSLGQSSNQPQHF | TGTGCCAGCAGCCTGGGACAGAGTAGCAATCAGCCCCAGCATTTT
TRBJ1-5 | TRBV19 | - | - | CASSIGGAGNQPQHF | TGTGCCAGTAGTATCGGGGGGGCTGGCAATCAGCCCCAGCATTTT
TRBJ2-7 | TRBV5-6 | TRBD1 | - | CASSLRGPREQYF | TGTGCCAGCAGCTTGAGGGGGCCGCGCGAGCAGTACTTC
TRBJ2-7 | TRBV29-1 | - | - | CSVAGIAEQKYYEQYF | TGCAGCGTTGCAGGGATAGCGGAGCAGAAGTACTACGAGCAGTACTTC
TRBJ1-2 | TRBV7-2 | - | - | CASSPRGRYGYTF | TGTGCCAGCAGCCCCAGGGGAAGGTATGGCTACACCTTC
TRBJ2-1 | TRBV30 | - | - | CAWSVPGIGGYEQFF | TGTGCCTGGAGTGTACCTGGGATCGGGGGATATGAGCAGTTCTTC
TRBJ2-1 | TRBV2 | - | - | CASSPGGSYNEQFF | TGTGCCAGCAGCCCCGGGGGCTCCTACAATGAGCAGTTCTTC
TRBJ1-3 | TRBV5-1 | - | - | CASSLPGAGNTIYF | TGCGCCAGCAGCTTGCCAGGGGCTGGAAACACCATATATTTT
TRBJ2-7 | TRBV5-1 | - | - | CASSLVQGGRDEQYF | TGCGCCAGCAGCTTGGTTCAGGGCGGTAGGGACGAGCAGTACTTC
TRBJ2-5 | TRBV2 | TRBD1 | - | CASNGMFDRAQETQYF | TGTGCCAGCAACGGGATGTTCGACAGGGCCCAGGAGACCCAGTACTTC
TRBJ1-5 | TRBV10-2 | - | - | CASSGSRAAGSSNQPQHF | TGCGCCAGCAGTGGCAGCCGGGCGGCGGGGTCTAGCAATCAGCCCCAGCATTTT
TRBJ2-7 | TRBV19 | - | - | CASSIGGIAYEQYF | TGTGCCAGTAGTATCGGAGGGATCGCCTACGAGCAGTACTTC
TRBJ1-2 | TRBV11-2 | - | - | CASSADSLYGYTF | TGTGCCAGCAGCGCGGACAGCCTCTATGGCTACACCTTC
TRBJ2-5 | TRBV28 | TRBD1 | few | CASSRGQGKETQYF | TGTGCCAGCAGCCGCGGACAGGGGAAGGAGACCCAGTACTTC
TRBJ2-1 | TRBV6-5 | TRBD1 | - | CASRRTGGNNEQFF | TGTGCCAGCAGAAGAACAGGGGGGAACAATGAGCAGTTCTTC
TRBJ1-4 | TRBV6-1 | - | - | CASSEKWGLADEKLFF | TGTGCCAGCAGTGAAAAGTGGGGACTCGCAGATGAAAAACTGTTTTTT
TRBJ1-4 | TRBV5-4 | TRBD1 | - | CASSSRDRGTNEKLFF | TGTGCCAGCAGCAGCCGGGACAGGGGTACTAATGAAAAACTGTTTTTT
TRBJ1-2 | TRBV28 | - | - | CASSPYYYGYTF | TGTGCCAGCAGTCCCTACTACTATGGCTACACCTTC
TRBJ1-2 | TRBV9 | - | - | CASSVAGFYGYTF | TGTGCCAGCAGCGTCGCGGGCTTTTATGGCTACACCTTC
TRBJ2-2 | TRBV3-1/TRBV3-2 | TRBD1 | - | CASSQDFGTGDTGELFF | TGTGCCAGCAGCCAAGATTTTGGGACAGGGGACACCGGGGAGCTGTTTTTT
TRBJ2-5 | TRBV6-1 | - | - | CASSEKWYSQETQYF | TGTGCCAGCAGTGAAAAATGGTACAGCCAAGAGACCCAGTACTTC
TRBJ2-7 | TRBV7-2 | TRBD1 | few | CASSPRQGARYEQYF | TGTGCCAGCAGCCCCAGACAGGGGGCCAGGTACGAGCAGTACTTC
TRBJ2-3 | TRBV15 | TRBD1 | - | CATSRTGVTDTQYF | TGTGCCACCAGCAGGACAGGGGTCACAGATACGCAGTATTTT
TRBJ2-6 | TRBV5-8 | - | - | CASSLRGVAGANVLTF | TGTGCCAGCAGCTTGCGGGGTGTGGCTGGGGCCAACGTCCTGACTTTC
TRBJ2-1 | TRBV9 | TRBD2 | once | CASSEGLAGASSEQFF | TGTGCCAGCAGCGAGGGACTAGCGGGGGCTTCCAGTGAGCAGTTCTTC
TRBJ2-7 | TRBV19 | - | - | CASSLSTGNSYEQYF | TGTGCCAGTAGTCTCTCTACAGGGAATAGCTACGAGCAGTACTTC